Listed here are 12 T cell receptor beta chains from one sample, sequenced in a study of blood T cell repertoires in COVID-19. Assay: immunoSEQ multiplex PCR; the TCRdb copy retains only in-frame clones and omits some. The table shows approximately 100,000 clones, with 80% occurring only once. The sequenced sample was peripheral blood. Receptor source: a human donor in a cohort sampled during active or convalescent COVID-19.

The V call is TRBV28, the J call TRBJ2-7; TRBD2 might be the D (6 bases). With 3 bases removed from V and 4 bases from J, the gap between germline ends came to 16 bases. Per germline, CDR1 MDHEN and CDR2 SYDVKM. The CDR3 has 15 amino acids. The CDR3 spells CASSLGGGSNYEQYF. CDR3 sequence (DNA): TGTGCCAGCAGTTTGGGTGGGGGGAGCAATTACGAGCAGTACTTC. Full variable domain (missing parts from reference TRBV28 and TRBJ2-7): DVKVTQSSRYLVKRTGEKVFLECVQDMDHENMFWYRQDPGLGLRLIYFSYDVKMKEKGDIPEGYSVSREKKERFSLILESASTNQTSMYLCASSLGGGSNYEQYFGPGTRLTVT.

The chain is built from TRBV12-5 and TRBJ1-4; D call uncertain. Trimming removed 2 bases from V and 14 bases from J, with 12 bases in between. The CDR3 runs 12 residues. Looked up from germline, CDR1 is LGHNT and CDR2 is FRNRAP. The DNA for the CDR3 is TGTGCTAGTGGTTTGCCCCCGGGAGGGCTGTTTTTT. Amino acids: CASGLPPGGLFF.

The V call is TRBV7-3, the J call TRBJ2-7; D gene uncertain. The V gene lost 1 base and the J gene lost 3 bases, with 7 bases spanning the gap. Germline assignment: CDR1 SGHTA and CDR2 FQGTGA. This CDR3 is 13 amino acids long. CDR3 coding DNA: TGTGCCAGCAGCTTAAAACCCGGCTACGAGCAGTACTTC. Its protein product is CASSLKPGYEQYF.

V usage is TRBV7-6 and J usage is TRBJ2-3, with 12 bases aligning to TRBD2. This CDR3 is 16 amino acids long. V lost 5 bases to trimming and J lost 7 bases; unmatched junction nucleotides: 10. Germline lookup yields CDR1 SGHVS and CDR2 FNYEAQ. CDR3 protein: CASSPILAGGPHTQYF. The CDR3 DNA is TGTGCCAGCAGCCCAATCCTAGCGGGAGGGCCACATACGCAGTATTTT.

The chain recombines TRBV24-1 with TRBJ2-3; 10 bases are shared with TRBD2. This CDR3 comprises 16 residues. V shed 4 bases, J shed 5 bases, and the junction held 8 bases outside the gene matches. Germline CDR1 is KGHDR and CDR2 is SFDVKD. The chain's CDR3 is CATSDSGAGGQDTQYF. The DNA for the CDR3 is TGTGCCACCAGTGACTCCGGAGCGGGGGGGCAAGATACGCAGTATTTT.

The genes are TRBV7-9 and TRBJ2-1, with a weak D call TRBD1 (6 bases). In germline, CDR1 is SEHNR, CDR2 FQNEAQ (reference sequence). This CDR3 has 14 amino acids. The V gene lost 2 bases and the J gene lost 8 bases, with 13 bases spanning the gap. Here the CDR3 DNA reads TGTGCCAGCAGCTTACAGATACAGGGCTATGAGCAGTTCTTC. Amino acids: CASSLQIQGYEQFF.

The CDR3 reads CASSRATDEAFF. The CDR3 region has the DNA TGTGCCAGCAGCCGCGCGACAGATGAAGCTTTCTTT. The chain links TRBV6-2 or TRBV6-3 to TRBJ1-1; D perhaps matches TRBD1 (5 bases). Germline lookup yields CDR1 MNHEY and CDR2 SVGEGT. The CDR3 is made up of 12 amino acids. V dropped 6 bases and J dropped 7 bases, with 12 bases sitting between them.

CDR3: CASQGAPYEQYF. CDR3 coding DNA: TGTGCCTCACAGGGGGCCCCTTACGAGCAGTACTTC. V and J are TRBV6-6 and TRBJ2-7, with 9 positions matching TRBD1. The CDR3 loop spans 12 amino acids. V trimming: 11 bases; J trimming: 4 bases; junction bases outside the gene matches: 6. Looked up from germline, CDR1 is MNHNY and CDR2 is SVGAGI (reference sequence).

V usage is TRBV12-3 or TRBV12-4 and J usage is TRBJ2-1, with TRBD2 matching over 12 bases. The CDR3 has 13 residues. The junction had 6 bases not matched to a gene; V was cut back by 2 bases and J by 16 bases. CDR3 nucleotides: TGTGCCAGCAGTTTATTGGCGACTAGCGGGAGTTTCTTC. This sequence encodes CASSLLATSGSFF.

In its sample, this clone was seen a few times. J is TRBJ2-7 and V is TRBV15; weak D call: TRBD2 (6 bases). This CDR3 contains 16 residues. V dropped 0 bases and J dropped 5 bases, with 17 bases sitting between them. Looked up from germline, CDR1 is LNHNV and CDR2 is YYDKDF (reference sequence). The CDR3: CATSRDRGLAAHEQYF. Here the CDR3 DNA reads TGTGCCACCAGCAGAGATCGGGGGTTAGCGGCCCACGAGCAGTACTTC. Full variable domain (rest looked up from reference TRBV15 and TRBJ2-7): DAMVIQNPRYQVTQFGKPVTLSCSQTLNHNVMYWYQQKSSQAPKLLFHYYDKDFNNEADTPDNFQSRRPNTSFCFLDIRSPGLGDTAMYLCATSRDRGLAAHEQYFGPGTRLTVT.

V is TRBV4-1 and J is TRBJ2-7; 8 positions match TRBD2. The trim removed 9 bases at V and 2 bases at J, leaving 9 bases unmatched. Germline CDR1 is MGHRA and CDR2 is YSYEKL. This CDR3 contains 14 residues. The CDR3 nucleotides are TGCGCCAGTTCGAGGACTAGCCAAACCTACGAGCAGTACTTC. This codes for CASSRTSQTYEQYF.

This clone was picked up one time. The rearrangement links TRBV5-5 to TRBJ1-4; 9 positions agree with TRBD1. The CDR3 has 16 amino acids. V was clipped by 0 bases and J by 8 bases; unmatched bases: 8. Germline CDR1 is SGHKS and CDR2 is YYEKEE (reference sequence). CDR3 DNA: TGTGCCAGCAGCTTGGCCGGGGGACAGGGCATAGAAAAACTGTTTTTT. It yields the protein CASSLAGGQGIEKLFF.